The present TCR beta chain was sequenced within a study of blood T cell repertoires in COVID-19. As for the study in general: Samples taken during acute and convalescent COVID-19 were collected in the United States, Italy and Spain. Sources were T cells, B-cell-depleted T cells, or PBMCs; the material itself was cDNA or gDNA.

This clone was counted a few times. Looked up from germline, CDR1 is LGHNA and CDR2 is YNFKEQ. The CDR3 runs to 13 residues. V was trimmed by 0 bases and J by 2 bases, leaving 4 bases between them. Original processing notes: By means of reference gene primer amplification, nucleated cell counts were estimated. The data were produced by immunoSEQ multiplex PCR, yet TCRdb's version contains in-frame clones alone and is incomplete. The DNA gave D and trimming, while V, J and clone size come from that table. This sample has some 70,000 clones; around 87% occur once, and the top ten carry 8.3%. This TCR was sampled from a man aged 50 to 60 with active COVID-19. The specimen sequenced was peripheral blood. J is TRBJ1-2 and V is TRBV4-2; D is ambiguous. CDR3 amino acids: CASSQDLNYGYTF. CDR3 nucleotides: TGTGCCAGCAGCCAAGACCTAAACTATGGCTACACCTTC.